This TCR beta chain is from a study of cytomegalovirus exposure and HLA in healthy donors. Overall study results and limits: The study found most TCR sequences rare, yet found some public TCRs in many donors.

The PCR employed 60 Vbeta primers together with 13 Jbeta primers. The protocol was immunoSEQ multiplex PCR, while the TCRdb copy is restricted to in-frame clones and leaves out a portion. The table shows fewer than 200,000 clones, with 81% occurring only once. On this clone: The antigen remains unidentified.

Samples came from healthy bone marrow donors. The germline CDR1 and CDR2 sequences are LNHDA and SQIVND (reference sequence). V dropped 5 bases and J dropped 5; count of bases not matched to a gene: 6. There are 14 residues in the CDR3. The TCR sequence derives from a young woman in good health and CMV-seropositive. Input material: PBMCs. The chain uses TRBV19 and TRBJ1-5, with 7 bases matching TRBD1. The CDR3 loop reads CASSLRDSYQPQHF. CDR3 nucleotides: TGTGCCAGTAGTCTCCGGGACAGTTATCAGCCCCAGCATTTT. The full variable domain, completed using reference TRBV19 and TRBJ1-5, is DGGITQSPKYLFRKEGQNVTLSCEQNLNHDAMYWYRQDPGQGLRLIYYSQIVNDFQKGDIAEGYSVSREKKESFPLTVTSAQKNPTAFYLCASSLRDSYQPQHFGDGTRLSIL.